One and the same sample provided the 3 T cell receptor beta chains below, sequenced in a study of shared clonotypes between healthy human individuals. Only in-frame clones appear in the TCRdb table, and some are missing; sequencing was by immunoSEQ multiplex PCR. The data contain some 1 million clones, approximately 70% of them seen just once; the ten biggest clones take up about 1.5%. Input material: memory CD4+ T cells sorted from blood. As to subset: CD45RA-negative fraction. These receptors came from a young man in good health.

This clone was observed a few times. In the same sample, other DNA sequences code for this CDR3. The chain uses TRBV6-5 and TRBJ2-3; 7 bases are a match to TRBD1. V was clipped by 3 bases and J by 3 bases; unmatched bases: 3. Germline CDR1 reads MNHEY; CDR2 reads SVGAGI. The length of the CDR3 is 14 residues. This CDR3 reads CASSYNRGTDTQYF. The CDR3 DNA is TGTGCCAGCAGTTATAACAGGGGAACAGATACGCAGTATTTT.

This sequence joins TRBV6-6 and TRBJ2-7; 7 bases are a match to TRBD1. Germline values: CDR1 MNHNY, CDR2 SVGAGI (reference sequence). This CDR3 region has 14 residues. Germline trimming cut 4 bases from V and 2 bases from J; bases unmatched to any gene: 5. CDR3 protein: CASSSPGQTYEQYF. The CDR3 bases are TGTGCCAGCAGTTCCCCGGGACAGACCTACGAGCAGTACTTC.

This chain links TRBV7-9 with TRBJ2-1; either TRBD1 or TRBD2 may fit D (5 bases each). Germline lookup yields CDR1 SEHNR and CDR2 FQNEAQ (reference sequence). Trimming stripped 5 bases from V and 5 bases from J, with 19 bases between. The CDR3 is 16 amino acids. In DNA form, the CDR3 reads TGTGCCAGCAGCATTGGAGCAATTCGAGGGGACAATGAGCAGTTCTTC. Amino acid sequence: CASSIGAIRGDNEQFF.